This note documents a single T cell receptor beta chain sequence. Trimming removed 0 bases at V and 2 bases at J, with 5 bases between. The V gene's germline CDR1 is SGDLS and CDR2 YYNGEE. The CDR3 sequence is 13 residues long. The entry originates in a study of blood T cell repertoires in COVID-19. Study overall: The United States, Italy and Spain were the sources of the acute and convalescent COVID-19 samples. T cells, B-cell-depleted T cells, or PBMCs supplied cDNA or gDNA.

Original handling: Amplified reference gene primers provided the basis for estimating nucleated cell counts. TCRdb's table, derived via immunoSEQ multiplex PCR, lists solely in-frame clones and lacks some. D and trimming were read from the DNA, whereas the V and J calls and clone size are those reported in that table. The data contain some 290,000 clones, around four fifths of them seen just once; the ten biggest clones take up about 4.9%. The genes are TRBV9 and TRBJ1-2, with TRBD1 as a possible D gene (5 bases). The clonotype comes from a man aged 55 to 70 who had recovered from COVID-19. Sequencing used peripheral blood. The CDR3 region is CASSVGTNYGYTF. In nucleotides, the CDR3 is TGTGCCAGCAGCGTAGGGACAAACTATGGCTACACCTTC. Using reference TRBV9 and TRBJ1-2 for the parts outside the CDR3, the full variable domain is DSGVTQTPKHLITATGQRVTLRCSPRSGDLSVYWYQQSLDQGLQFLIQYYNGEERAKGNILERFSAQQFPDLHSELNLSSLELGDSALYFCASSVGTNYGYTFGSGTRLTVV.